What follows are 5 T cell receptor beta chains derived from one specimen sequenced in a study of cytomegalovirus exposure and HLA in healthy donors. With 60 Vbeta and 13 Jbeta primers, the PCR was carried out. Produced via immunoSEQ multiplex PCR; TCRdb's table is partial and in-frame only. The sample shows approximately 190,000 clones, more than 75% of them seen only once. Sequencing input: PBMCs. The receptors derive from a woman aged 45-59 years in good health and CMV-seropositive.

This chain connects TRBV5-1 to TRBJ2-5; TRBD1 agrees at 7 bases. The CDR3 totals 16 residues. CDR1 is SGHRS and CDR2 is YFSETQ in the germline V gene. The V and J ends lost 0 bases and 4 bases, in that order; junction bases with no gene match: 9. DNA for the CDR3: TGCGCCAGCAGCTTGGTGTTGGACAGGCTGGCAGAGACCCAGTACTTC. The encoded protein is CASSLVLDRLAETQYF.

The chain employs TRBV28 and TRBJ2-7, with a tentative D call TRBD1 (7 bases). Trimming pared 5 bases from V and 4 bases from J, leaving 21 bases between. This CDR3 is 16 amino acids long. Germline CDR1 and CDR2: MDHEN and SYDVKM. The CDR3, as DNA: TGTGCCAGCAGTCCGCCCAGGGGGGTAGGTACATACGAGCAGTACTTC. This translates into CASSPPRGVGTYEQYF.

The gene calls are TRBV5-1 and TRBJ2-3; tentative D call: TRBD2 (7 bases). This CDR3 has 14 residues. Between the trimmed V and J ends, which lost 2 bases and 5 bases, there was a span of 12 bases. Germline V gives CDR1 SGHRS, CDR2 YFSETQ. The CDR3 region has the DNA TGCGCCAGCAGCTTTGGGGGGGCGGTAGATACGCAGTATTTT. Translated, it gives CASSFGGAVDTQYF.

To note about this clone: A read error may produce the germline difference seen at one junction end. The gene calls are TRBV7-9 and TRBJ2-3; weak D call: TRBD1 (5 bases). Germline lookup yields CDR1 SEHNR and CDR2 FQNEAQ (reference sequence). CDR3 length: 14 amino acids. This CDR3 reads CSSSFDAGHDTQYF. The CDR3 DNA is TGTTCCAGCAGCTTTGACGCAGGACACGATACGCAGTATTTT.

The rearrangement joins TRBV5-5 to TRBJ1-2; 8 bases line up with TRBD1. The CDR3 has 16 residues. The V segment lost 5 bases and the J segment 2 bases; nucleotides outside the gene matches: 11. Per the germline V gene, CDR1 is SGHKS and CDR2 is YYEKEE (reference sequence). Written as DNA, the CDR3 is TGTGCCAGCAGACCAGCCCCAACAGGGGGGAACTATGGCTACACCTTC. It is translated as CASRPAPTGGNYGYTF.